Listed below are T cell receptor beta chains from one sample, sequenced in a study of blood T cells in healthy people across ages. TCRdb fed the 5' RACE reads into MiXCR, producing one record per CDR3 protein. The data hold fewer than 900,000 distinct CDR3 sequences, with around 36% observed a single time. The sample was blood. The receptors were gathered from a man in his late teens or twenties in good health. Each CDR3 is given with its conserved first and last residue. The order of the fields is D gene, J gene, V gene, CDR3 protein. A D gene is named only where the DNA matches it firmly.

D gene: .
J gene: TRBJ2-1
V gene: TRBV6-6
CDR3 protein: CASSNSGTELYNEQFF

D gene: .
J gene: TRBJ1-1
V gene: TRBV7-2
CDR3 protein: CASSQEGKLTEAFF

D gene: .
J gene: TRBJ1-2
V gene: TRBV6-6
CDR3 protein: CASSYSRGSYGYTF

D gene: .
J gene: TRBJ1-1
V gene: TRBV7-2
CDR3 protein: CASSIHTEAFF

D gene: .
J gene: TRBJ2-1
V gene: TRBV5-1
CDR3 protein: CASSLERNEQFF

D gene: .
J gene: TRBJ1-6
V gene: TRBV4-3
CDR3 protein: CASSQGRGWRSPPHF

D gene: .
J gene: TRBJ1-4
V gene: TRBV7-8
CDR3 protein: CASSLGQLTNEKLFF

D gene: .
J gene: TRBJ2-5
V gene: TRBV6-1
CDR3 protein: CASTAPGIPNNEQYF

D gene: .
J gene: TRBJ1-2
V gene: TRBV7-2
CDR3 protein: CASSLSRDGNYGYTF

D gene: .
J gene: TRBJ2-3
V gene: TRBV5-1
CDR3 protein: CASSFGRGAGEKGTDTQYF

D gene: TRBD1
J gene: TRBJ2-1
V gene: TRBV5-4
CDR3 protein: CATFPRTGEVNEQFF

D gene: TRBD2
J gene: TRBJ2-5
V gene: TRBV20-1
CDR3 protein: CSASREGTSVRGTQYF

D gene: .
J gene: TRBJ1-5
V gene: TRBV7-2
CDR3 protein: CASSRTHNQPQHF

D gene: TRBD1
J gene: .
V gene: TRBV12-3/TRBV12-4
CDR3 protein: CASSSTGGSEQYF

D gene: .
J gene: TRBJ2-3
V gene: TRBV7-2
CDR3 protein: CASSLVSITDTQYF

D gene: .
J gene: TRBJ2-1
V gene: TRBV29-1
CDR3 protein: CSVEDYTPTSSYNEQFF

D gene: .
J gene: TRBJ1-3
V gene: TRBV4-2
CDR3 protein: CASSQAGGGNTIYF

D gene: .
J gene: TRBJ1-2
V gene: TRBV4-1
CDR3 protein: CASSIIEALEKGHYGYTF

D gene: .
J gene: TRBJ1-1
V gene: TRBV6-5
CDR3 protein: CASSQWDTQTTEAFF

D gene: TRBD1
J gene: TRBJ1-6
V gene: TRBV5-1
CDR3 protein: CASRPTGQCDSPLHF

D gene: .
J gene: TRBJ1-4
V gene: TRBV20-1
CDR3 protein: CSARPGERGEKLFF

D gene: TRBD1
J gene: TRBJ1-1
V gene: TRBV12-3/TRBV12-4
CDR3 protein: CASSPRVRGTEAFF

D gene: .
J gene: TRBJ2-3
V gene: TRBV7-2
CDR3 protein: CASSLARTFTDTQYF

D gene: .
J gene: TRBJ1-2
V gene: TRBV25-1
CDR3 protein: CASSEAGYYGYTF

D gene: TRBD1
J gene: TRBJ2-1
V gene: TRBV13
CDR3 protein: CASTEGQGQYNEQFF

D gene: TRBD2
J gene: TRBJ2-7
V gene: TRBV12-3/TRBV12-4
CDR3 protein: CASRRSGAYEQYF

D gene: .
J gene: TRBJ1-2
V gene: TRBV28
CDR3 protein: CASSLSRTVGYTF

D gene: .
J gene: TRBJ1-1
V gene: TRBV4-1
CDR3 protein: CASSQGPFQRVEAFF

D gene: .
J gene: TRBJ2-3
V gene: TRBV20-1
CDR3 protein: CSARGGITDTQYF

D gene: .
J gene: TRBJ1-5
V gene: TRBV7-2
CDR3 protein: CASSLSARTKQPQHF

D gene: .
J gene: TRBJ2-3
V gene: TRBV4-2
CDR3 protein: CASSPRRKGDTQYF

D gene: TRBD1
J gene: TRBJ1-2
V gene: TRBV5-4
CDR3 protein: CASSQGQGAWGYTF

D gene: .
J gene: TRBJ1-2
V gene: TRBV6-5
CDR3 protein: CASSYGTVSNYGYTF

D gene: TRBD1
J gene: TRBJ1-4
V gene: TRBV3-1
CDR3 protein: CASSPSPGTGSEKLFF

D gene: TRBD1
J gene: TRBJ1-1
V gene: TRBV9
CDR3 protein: CASSVEEEGQDRGRAFF

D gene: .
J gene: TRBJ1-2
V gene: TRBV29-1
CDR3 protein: CGVELEGGSYGYTF

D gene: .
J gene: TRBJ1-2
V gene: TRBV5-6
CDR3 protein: CASSLLRGDGYTF

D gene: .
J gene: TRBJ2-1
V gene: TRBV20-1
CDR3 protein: CSVRPSTYNEQFF

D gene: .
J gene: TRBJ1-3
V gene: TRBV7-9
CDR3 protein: CASSSNLHSSGNTIYF

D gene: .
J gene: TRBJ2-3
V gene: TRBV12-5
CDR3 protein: CASGPGDRTDTQYF

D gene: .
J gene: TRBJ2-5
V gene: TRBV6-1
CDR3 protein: CASSPFDKGTQYF

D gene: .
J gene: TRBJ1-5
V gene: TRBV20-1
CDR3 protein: CSARVADIPDQPQHF

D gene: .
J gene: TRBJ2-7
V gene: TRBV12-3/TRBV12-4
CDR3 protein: CASSLGRGGAYEQYF

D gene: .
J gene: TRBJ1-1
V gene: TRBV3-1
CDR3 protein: CASSQVEFGAEAFF

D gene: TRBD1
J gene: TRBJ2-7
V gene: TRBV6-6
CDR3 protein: CASSYGTDPQRAYEQYF

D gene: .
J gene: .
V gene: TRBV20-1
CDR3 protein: CSASSSMGPYEQYF

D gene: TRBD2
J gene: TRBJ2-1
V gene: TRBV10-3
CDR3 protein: CATRPPGLAGGGQFF

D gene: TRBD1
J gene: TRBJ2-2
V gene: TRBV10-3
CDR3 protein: CAISESKSWTGTTGELFF

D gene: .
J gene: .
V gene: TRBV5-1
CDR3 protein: CASSPEVSSYNEQYF

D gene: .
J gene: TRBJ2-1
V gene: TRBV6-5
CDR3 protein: CASKTTGRNEQFF